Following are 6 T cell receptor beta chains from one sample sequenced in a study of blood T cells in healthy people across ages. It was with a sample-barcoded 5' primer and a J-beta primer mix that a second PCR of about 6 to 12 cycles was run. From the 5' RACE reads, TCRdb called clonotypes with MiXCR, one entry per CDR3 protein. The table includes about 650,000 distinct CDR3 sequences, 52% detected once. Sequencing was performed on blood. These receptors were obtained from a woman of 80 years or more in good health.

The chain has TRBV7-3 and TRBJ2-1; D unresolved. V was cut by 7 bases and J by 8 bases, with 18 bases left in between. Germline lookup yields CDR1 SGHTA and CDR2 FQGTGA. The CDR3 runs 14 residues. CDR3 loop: CASKKGLEVDEQFF. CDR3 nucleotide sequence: TGTGCCAGCAAAAAAGGGCTAGAAGTTGATGAGCAGTTCTTC.

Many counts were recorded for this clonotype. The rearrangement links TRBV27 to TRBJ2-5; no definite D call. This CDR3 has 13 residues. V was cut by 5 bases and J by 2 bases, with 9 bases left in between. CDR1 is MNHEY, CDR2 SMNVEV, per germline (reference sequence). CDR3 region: CASSPRSQETQYF. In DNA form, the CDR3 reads TGTGCCAGCAGTCCCCGTTCTCAAGAGACCCAGTACTTC.

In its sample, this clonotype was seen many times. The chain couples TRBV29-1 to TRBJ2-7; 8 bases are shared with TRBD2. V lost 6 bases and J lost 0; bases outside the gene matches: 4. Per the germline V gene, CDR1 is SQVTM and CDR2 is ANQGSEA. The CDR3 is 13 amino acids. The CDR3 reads CSVAGTSSYEQYF. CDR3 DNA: TGCAGCGTCGCCGGGACTAGCTCCTACGAGCAGTACTTC.

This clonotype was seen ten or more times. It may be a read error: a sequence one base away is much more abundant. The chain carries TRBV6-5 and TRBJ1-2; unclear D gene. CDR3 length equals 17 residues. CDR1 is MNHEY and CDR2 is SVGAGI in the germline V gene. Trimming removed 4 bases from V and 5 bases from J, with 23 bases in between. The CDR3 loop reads CASSSLSRAWTAYGYTF. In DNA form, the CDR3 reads TGTGCCAGCAGTTCTCTTTCTCGGGCATGGACGGCGTATGGCTACACCTTC.

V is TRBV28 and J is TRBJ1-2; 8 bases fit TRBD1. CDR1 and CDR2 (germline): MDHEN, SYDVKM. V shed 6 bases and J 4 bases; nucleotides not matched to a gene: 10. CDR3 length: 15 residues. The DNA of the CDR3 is TGTGCCAGCAGCCCGGGACAGGAGCTCATCTATGGCTACACCTTC. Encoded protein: CASSPGQELIYGYTF.

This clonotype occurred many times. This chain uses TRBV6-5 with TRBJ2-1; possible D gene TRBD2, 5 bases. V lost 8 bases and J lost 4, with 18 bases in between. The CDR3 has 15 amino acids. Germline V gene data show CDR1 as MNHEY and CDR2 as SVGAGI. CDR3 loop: CASGGLKAQYNEQFF. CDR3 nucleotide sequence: TGTGCCAGCGGTGGACTGAAGGCTCAATACAATGAGCAGTTCTTC.